These 29 T cell receptor beta chains came from one sample sequenced in a study of blood T cell repertoires in COVID-19. Assay used: immunoSEQ multiplex PCR; TCRdb lists only in-frame clones, some missing. The data show 68,000 or so clones, roughly 80% seen once. The sequenced sample was peripheral blood. The receptors shown here come from a human donor in a cohort sampled during active COVID-19.

The gene calls are TRBV5-4 and TRBJ2-3, with D uncertain. CDR3 size: 14 residues. Germline assignment: CDR1 SGHNT and CDR2 YYREEE (reference sequence). Trimming left V 7 bases short and J 0 bases short, with 12 bases between. The CDR3 is CASAPQESTDTQYF. The CDR3 region has the DNA TGTGCCAGCGCCCCCCAGGAAAGCACAGATACGCAGTATTTT.

This clone was seen just once. This rearrangement joins TRBV5-1 to TRBJ2-7, with TRBD1 matching 7 bases. From germline, CDR1 is SGHRS and CDR2 YFSETQ. Losses at the gene ends were 1 base for V and 0 bases for J; bases not matched to a gene: 10. This CDR3 spans 17 amino acids. CDR3 region: CASSLKRQGIGSYEQYF. CDR3 nucleotide sequence: TGCGCCAGCAGCTTGAAGAGACAGGGCATCGGCTCCTACGAGCAGTACTTC.

The chain joins TRBV19 to TRBJ2-3; D perhaps matches TRBD2 (5 bases). There are 15 residues in the CDR3. Trimming left V 0 bases short and J 3 bases short, with 10 bases between. Germline V gene data show CDR1 as LNHDA and CDR2 as SQIVND (reference sequence). The CDR3 loop reads CASSIDSERTDTQYF. In DNA, the CDR3 is TGTGCCAGTAGTATAGACTCGGAGCGGACAGATACGCAGTATTTT.

The V call is TRBV3-1 (or the pseudogene TRBV3-2), the J call TRBJ1-2; 7 nucleotides agree with TRBD1. This CDR3 comprises 17 residues. Germline CDR1 and CDR2: LGHDT and YNNKEL (reference sequence). J lost 2 bases, V lost 0 bases, and 9 bases had no gene match. The CDR3 loop is CASSQDNTGAGNYGYTF. CDR3 DNA: TGTGCCAGCAGCCAAGATAACACAGGGGCTGGGAACTATGGCTACACCTTC.

CDR3 coding DNA: TGTGCCAGTAGTTTGGCAGGTCCCTACGAGCAGTACTTC. This codes for CASSLAGPYEQYF. This chain joins TRBV19 and TRBJ2-7, with D unresolved. Looked up from germline, CDR1 is LNHDA and CDR2 is SQIVND (reference sequence). Trimming took off 5 bases at V and 2 bases at J, with 10 bases between the two ends. The CDR3 contains 13 residues.

J is TRBJ2-7 and V is TRBV28; 8 bases align to TRBD1. Unmatched junction bases numbered 5, after V lost 5 bases and J lost 2 bases. CDR3 length: 14 amino acids. Germline CDR1 and CDR2: MDHEN and SYDVKM. The chain's CDR3 is CASSREQGAYEQYF. The DNA of the CDR3 is TGTGCCAGCAGTCGAGAACAGGGGGCCTACGAGCAGTACTTC.

The table lists this clone with a count of one. The genes are TRBV9 and TRBJ2-1; D is perhaps TRBD2 (6 bases). The CDR3 totals 14 residues. V was clipped by 7 bases and J by 0 bases, with 11 bases between them. CDR1 and CDR2 from the germline V gene are SGDLS and YYNGEE. The CDR3 sequence: CASAGPGSYNEQFF. As DNA, the CDR3 is TGTGCCAGCGCGGGGCCGGGCTCCTACAATGAGCAGTTCTTC.

The gene calls are TRBV10-1 and TRBJ1-4; tentatively, D is TRBD1 (6 bases). CDR3 size: 15 residues. The ends were cut back, 0 bases at V and 5 bases at J, with 10 bases in the middle. Germline V lookup: CDR1 WNHNN, CDR2 SYGVQD (reference sequence). The DNA of the CDR3 is TGCGCCAGCAGTGAGTCCCAGGGGCGGAATGAAAAACTGTTTTTT. Protein: CASSESQGRNEKLFF.

V and J are TRBV20-1 and TRBJ1-5; TRBD1 aligns across 7 bases. With 3 bases clipped from V and 4 bases from J, the junction kept 6 bases outside the gene matches. The germline CDR1 and CDR2 sequences are DFQATT and SNEGSKA (reference sequence). This CDR3 is 14 amino acids long. The CDR3 protein is CSASLLGQNQPQHF. The CDR3 DNA sequence: TGCAGTGCTAGTCTTCTGGGACAGAATCAGCCCCAGCATTTT.

This chain joins TRBV28 and TRBJ2-7, with 8 positions matching TRBD2. CDR1 and CDR2 from the germline V gene are MDHEN and SYDVKM. V was clipped by 3 bases and J by 7 bases; unmatched bases: 11. CDR3 length equals 15 residues. CDR3 region: CASSFGGRSAGEQYF. CDR3 nucleotides: TGTGCCAGCAGTTTCGGCGGGAGGTCGGCGGGTGAGCAGTACTTC.

The V call is TRBV9, the J call TRBJ2-3; TRBD2 is a possible D gene (6 bases). Germline values: CDR1 SGDLS, CDR2 YYNGEE. This CDR3 has 15 amino acids. The V and J ends lost 8 bases and 3 bases respectively, with 19 bases between them. The CDR3, as DNA: TGTGCCAGTGGCGTGGGGGGTTTAGGTACAGATACGCAGTATTTT. It is translated as CASGVGGLGTDTQYF.

The chain uses TRBV7-6 and TRBJ2-1, with TRBD2 matching 10 bases. Germline V lookup: CDR1 SGHVS, CDR2 FNYEAQ. The CDR3 contains 16 residues. V shed 1 base, J shed 7 bases, and the junction held 7 bases outside the gene matches. CDR3 bases: TGTGCCAGCAGCTTAGATCGGGCTAGCGGGAGAAATGAGCAGTTCTTC. Its translation: CASSLDRASGRNEQFF.

A few counts support this clone. The chain has TRBV30 and TRBJ1-6; unclear D gene. Trimming took off 1 base at V and 9 bases at J, with 13 bases between the two ends. The CDR3 sequence is 14 residues long. Germline-derived CDR1 and CDR2 are GTSNPN and SVGIG (reference sequence). This CDR3 is CAWSATRTSSPLHF. The CDR3 region has the DNA TGTGCCTGGAGTGCCACCCGGACTAGTTCACCCCTCCACTTT.

The chain links TRBV7-2 to TRBJ2-5; D gene unclear. The V gene lost 6 bases and the J gene lost 0 bases, with 11 bases spanning the gap. Germline V CDR1 and CDR2: SGHTA, FQGNSA. CDR3 length: 14 amino acids. The chain's CDR3 is CASSRTSYQETQYF. In DNA, the CDR3 is TGTGCCAGCAGTCGCACATCGTACCAAGAGACCCAGTACTTC.

The J gene is TRBJ2-1, the V gene TRBV3-1 (or the pseudogene TRBV3-2); TRBD2 agrees at 8 bases. Trimming took 3 bases from V and 6 from J; bases not matched to a gene: 4. CDR1 and CDR2 from the germline V gene are LGHDT and YNNKEL (reference sequence). The CDR3 is made up of 14 amino acids. The CDR3 nucleotides are TGTGCCAGCAGCCAGCGGGGGGAATTCAATGAGCAGTTCTTC. Translation: CASSQRGEFNEQFF.

The CDR3 region is CASSAKITGGYYNEQFF. In nucleotides, the CDR3 is TGTGCCAGCAGTGCTAAGATAACAGGGGGTTACTACAATGAGCAGTTCTTC. The chain couples TRBV6-1 to TRBJ2-1; 8 bases agree with TRBD1. CDR1 MNHNS and CDR2 SASEGT come from the germline V gene. The CDR3 has 17 residues. The ends lost 4 bases at V and 3 bases at J; junction bases unmatched: 11.

The rearrangement joins TRBV4-3 to TRBJ1-2, with D perhaps TRBD1 (5 bases). V was trimmed by 0 bases and J by 8 bases, leaving 10 bases between them. CDR1 and CDR2 (germline): LGHNA, YSLEER. This CDR3 has 13 residues. The CDR3 nucleotides are TGCGCCAGCAGCCAAGAAAGCGGGGGAGGCTACACCTTC. This sequence encodes CASSQESGGGYTF.

The rearrangement links TRBV18 to TRBJ2-3, with 8 bases fitting TRBD1. The CDR3 is 15 amino acids. Trimming cost V 5 bases and J 6 bases; bases outside gene matches: 10. Germline CDR1 KGHSH, CDR2 LQKENI. This CDR3 is CASSSDQGARDTQYF. The CDR3 nucleotides are TGTGCCAGCTCATCAGACCAGGGGGCAAGGGATACGCAGTATTTT.

DNA of the CDR3: TGTGCCAGCAGTCCCCAGGTGAAAAGCTCCTACAATGAGCAGTTCTTC. Protein sequence: CASSPQVKSSYNEQFF. The V gene is TRBV28, the J gene TRBJ2-1; D gene uncertain. Germline V lookup: CDR1 MDHEN, CDR2 SYDVKM. Trimming stripped 5 bases from V and 0 bases from J, with 14 bases between. This CDR3 has 16 amino acids.

This clone was seen just once. The chain recombines TRBV30 with TRBJ2-1; 8 bases align to TRBD2. The CDR3 totals 14 residues. Unmatched junction bases numbered 2, after V lost 1 base and J lost 3 bases. The germline V gene has CDR1 GTSNPN and CDR2 SVGIG (reference sequence). The CDR3 nucleotides read TGTGCCTGGAGTGGGACTAGCAGCTACAATGAGCAGTTCTTC. It translates to CAWSGTSSYNEQFF.

The gene calls are TRBV7-2 and TRBJ1-3; the match to TRBD1 covers 10 bases. With 1 base clipped from V and 4 bases from J, the junction kept 4 bases outside the gene matches. The CDR3 runs 16 residues. Germline-derived CDR1 and CDR2 are SGHTA and FQGNSA. Here the CDR3 DNA reads TGTGCCAGCAGCTTAGAGGGACAGGGGACCGGAAACACCATATATTTT. This codes for CASSLEGQGTGNTIYF. Using reference TRBV7-2 and TRBJ1-3 for the parts outside the CDR3, the full variable domain is GAGVSQSPSNKVTEKGKDVELRCDPISGHTALYWYRQSLGQGLEFLIYFQGNSAPDKSGLPSDRFSAERTGGSVSTLTIQRTQQEDSAVYLCASSLEGQGTGNTIYFGEGSWLTVV.

This clone was seen a handful of times. The chain combines TRBV4-3 with TRBJ1-5, with TRBD1 matching over 8 bases. This CDR3 has 13 residues. CDR1 is LGHNA and CDR2 is YSLEER in the germline V gene. Losses at the gene ends were 5 bases for V and 6 bases for J; bases not matched to a gene: 3. CDR3 coding DNA: TGCGCCAGCAGCTACGACAGGGGTCAGCCCCAGCATTTT. It translates to CASSYDRGQPQHF.

The rearrangement uses TRBV21-1 and TRBJ2-7; the D call TRBD1 from the table was never checked on the DNA. TRBV21-1 is reported as a pseudogene. CDR3 size: 14 residues. DNA for the CDR3: TGTGCCAGCTCCACCGGGACAGGCTCCTACGAGCAGTACTTC. It translates to CASSTGTGSYEQYF.

This clone has only one observation. The chain uses TRBV24-1 and TRBJ2-1, with TRBD2 matching over 7 bases. V lost 2 bases to trimming and J lost 6 bases; unmatched junction nucleotides: 0. Germline V gene data show CDR1 as KGHDR and CDR2 as SFDVKD. This CDR3 has 13 amino acids. The CDR3 loop is CATSDWTSNEQFF. In DNA, the CDR3 is TGTGCCACCAGTGATTGGACTAGCAATGAGCAGTTCTTC.

This clone was detected once. The DNA for the CDR3 is TGTGCCAGCAGTTCTCTTAGCGGGGGAAGCACAGATACGCAGTATTTT. This translates into CASSSLSGGSTDTQYF. The V and J genes are TRBV28 and TRBJ2-3; 9 bases agree with TRBD2. The germline V gene encodes CDR1 MDHEN and CDR2 SYDVKM. The CDR3 runs to 16 residues. V was clipped by 4 bases and J by 0 bases; unmatched bases: 5.

In this sample, this clone turned up a few times. The CDR3 loop is CASTWTGDPGANVLTF. DNA of the CDR3: TGTGCCAGCACCTGGACAGGGGACCCTGGGGCCAACGTCCTGACTTTC. V usage is TRBV2 and J usage is TRBJ2-6; 9 nucleotides agree with TRBD1. The CDR3 contains 16 residues. The germline V gene encodes CDR1 SNHLY and CDR2 FYNNEI. V lost 7 bases, J lost 2 bases, and 6 bases stayed unmatched.

The chain is built from TRBV6-2 or TRBV6-3 and TRBJ2-3; 13 bases are shared with TRBD2. V lost 4 bases to trimming and J lost 4 bases; unmatched junction nucleotides: 5. Germline V gives CDR1 MNHEY, CDR2 SVGEGT. The CDR3 has 16 residues. In DNA, the CDR3 is TGTGCCAGCAGTTTCGGACTAGCGGGAGTCCCAGATACGCAGTATTTT. Residues: CASSFGLAGVPDTQYF.

This clone was detected once. The V call is TRBV14, the J call TRBJ1-2, with D possibly matching TRBD1 (6 bases). Germline V CDR1 and CDR2: SGHDN, FVKESK. Trimming left V 0 bases short and J 6 bases short, with 14 bases between. There are 15 residues in the CDR3. The CDR3 spells CASSQDPRPGDGYTF. The CDR3 DNA reads TGTGCCAGCAGCCAAGATCCTCGGCCAGGGGATGGCTACACCTTC.

The chain uses TRBV28 and TRBJ2-1; 8 bases are shared with TRBD2. Germline trimming cut 8 bases from V and 7 bases from J; bases unmatched to any gene: 7. The germline V gene encodes CDR1 MDHEN and CDR2 SYDVKM. The CDR3 has 13 residues. This chain's CDR3 is CASHQRGKNEQFF. CDR3 sequence (DNA): TGTGCCAGCCACCAGCGGGGGAAGAATGAGCAGTTCTTC.